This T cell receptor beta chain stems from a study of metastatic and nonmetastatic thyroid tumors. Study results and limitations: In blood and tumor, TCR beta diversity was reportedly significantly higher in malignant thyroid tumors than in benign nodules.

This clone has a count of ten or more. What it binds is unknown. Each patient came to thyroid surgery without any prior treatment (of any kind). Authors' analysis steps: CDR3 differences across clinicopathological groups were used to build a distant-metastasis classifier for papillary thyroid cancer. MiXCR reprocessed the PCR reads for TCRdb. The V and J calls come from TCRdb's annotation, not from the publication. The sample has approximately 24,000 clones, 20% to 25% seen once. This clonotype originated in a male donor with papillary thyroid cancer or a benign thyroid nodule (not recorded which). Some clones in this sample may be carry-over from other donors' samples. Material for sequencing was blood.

CDR3 in DNA: TGTGCCAGCAGCTATACTGGGACAGGGGAATCCGAGCAGTACTTC. This translates into CASSYTGTGESEQYF. The chain combines TRBV11-1 with TRBJ2-7, with TRBD1 matching 10 bases. The CDR3 has 15 residues. Looked up from germline, CDR1 is SGHAT and CDR2 is FQDESV (reference sequence). V lost 4 bases, J lost 6 bases, and 9 bases stayed unmatched. The whole variable domain, remainder taken from reference TRBV11-1 and TRBJ2-7, is EAEVAQSPRYKITEKSQAVAFWCDPISGHATLYWYRQILGQGPELLVQFQDESVVDDSQLPKDRFSAERLKGVDSTLKIQPAELGDSAMYLCASSYTGTGESEQYFGPGTRLTVT.